The source of this TCR beta chain is a study of blood T cell repertoires in COVID-19. Across the whole study: The cDNA or gDNA used as material had been derived from T cells, B-cell-depleted T cells, or PBMCs.

Original processing methods: Researchers report that nucleated cell counts were estimated from reference gene primer amplification. Clones were sequenced by immunoSEQ multiplex PCR, and TCRdb holds only the in-frame ones, with some missing. For V, J and clone size, that table is used; D and trimming come from the DNA. The table lists more than 150,000 clones, roughly nine tenths of them singletons. The specimen was peripheral blood. The clonotype was recovered from a man aged 65-85 years with active or convalescent COVID-19.

The CDR3 loop reads CASSLGQGEDYGYTF. The CDR3 DNA is TGTGCCAGCAGCTTGGGGCAGGGGGAGGACTATGGCTACACCTTC. This chain connects TRBV5-5 to TRBJ1-2, with 7 bases that match TRBD1. The CDR3 is made up of 15 amino acids. Trimming removed 0 bases from V and 3 bases from J; junction bases left unmatched: 5. CDR1 is SGHKS and CDR2 is YYEKEE in the germline V gene (reference sequence). Full variable domain (rest looked up from reference TRBV5-5 and TRBJ1-2): DAGVTQSPTHLIKTRGQQVTLRCSPISGHKSVSWYQQVLGQGPQFIFQYYEKEERGRGNFPDRFSARQFPNYSSELNVNALLLGDSALYLCASSLGQGEDYGYTFGSGTRLTVV.